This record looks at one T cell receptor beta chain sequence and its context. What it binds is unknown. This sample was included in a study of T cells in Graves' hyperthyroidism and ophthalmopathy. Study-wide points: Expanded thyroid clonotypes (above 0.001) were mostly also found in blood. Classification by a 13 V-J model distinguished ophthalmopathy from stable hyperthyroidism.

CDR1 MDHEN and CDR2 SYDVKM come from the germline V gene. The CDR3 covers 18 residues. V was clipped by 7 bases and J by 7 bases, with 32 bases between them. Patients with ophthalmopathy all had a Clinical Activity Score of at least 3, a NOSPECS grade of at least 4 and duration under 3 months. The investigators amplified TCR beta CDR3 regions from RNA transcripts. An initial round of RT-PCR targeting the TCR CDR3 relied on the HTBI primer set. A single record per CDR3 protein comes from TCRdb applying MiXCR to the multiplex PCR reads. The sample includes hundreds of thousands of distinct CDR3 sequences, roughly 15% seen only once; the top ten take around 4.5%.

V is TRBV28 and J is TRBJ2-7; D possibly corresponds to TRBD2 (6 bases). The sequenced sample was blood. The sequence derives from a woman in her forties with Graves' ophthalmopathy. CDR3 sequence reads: CASTGEAGVTELLGEQYF. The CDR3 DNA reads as TGTGCCAGCACCGGGGAAGCGGGCGTCACCGAACTCCTGGGAGAGCAGTACTTC.